This entry describes one TCR beta chain. What this receptor recognizes is not known. No much larger clone exists at a distance of one base, and base qualities are not known. V is cut back by 6 bases and J by 5 bases, with 6 bases in the junction unmatched. The CDR3 spans 13 residues, from the cysteine through the phenylalanine. The only DNA kept is the CDR3, 39 bases in frame from the first base. According to the germline V gene, CDR1 reads MNHEY and CDR2 reads SVGAGI. These data are taken from a study of control samples from healthy donors and cancer patients (dated by TCRdb to 2018 to 2020). Receptors were amplified or captured by the immunoSEQ multiplex PCR assay. The clones in this table, taken by TCRdb from immuneACCESS, are in-frame only. Not every clone is retained; where verified, under half of the shortfall comes from an unresolved V gene, and the cause of the rest is unknown. This sample has almost 85,000 clones in its table, and around 94% of those were observed once. About 5% of the sample is held by the ten biggest clonotypes.

The receptor chain draws on TRBV6-5 and TRBJ1-2, and 7 junction bases match TRBD1. The sample was blood. The clonotype was recovered from a woman aged 18-35 years in good health. The sequence in DNA is TGTGCCAGCAGGGCACCGGGACAGTATGGCTACACCTTC. It translates to CASRAPGQYGYTF.